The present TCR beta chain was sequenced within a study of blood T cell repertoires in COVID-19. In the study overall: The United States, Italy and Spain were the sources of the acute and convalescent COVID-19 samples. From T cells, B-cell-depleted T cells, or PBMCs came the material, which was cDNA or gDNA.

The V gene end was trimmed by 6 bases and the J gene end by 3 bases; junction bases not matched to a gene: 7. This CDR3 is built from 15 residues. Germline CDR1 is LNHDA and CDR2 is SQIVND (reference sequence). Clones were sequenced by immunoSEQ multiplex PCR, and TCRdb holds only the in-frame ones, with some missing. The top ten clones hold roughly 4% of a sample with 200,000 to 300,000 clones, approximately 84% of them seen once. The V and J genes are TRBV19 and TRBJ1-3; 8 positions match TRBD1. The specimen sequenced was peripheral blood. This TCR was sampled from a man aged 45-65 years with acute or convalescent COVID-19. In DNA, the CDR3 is TGTGCCAGTAGGAATCCAGGGGGCAGTGGAAACACCATATATTTT. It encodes CASRNPGGSGNTIYF.